A single T cell receptor (beta chain) is shown here with its context. Its antigen is unidentified. This sample is part of a study of T cells in localized non-small cell lung cancer. Whole-study results and caveats: The study found T cell clonality highest in uninvolved adjacent lung, above tumor.

Generated by immunoSEQ multiplex PCR, the TCRdb table keeps only in-frame clones and is missing some. This table holds some 19,000 clones, 75% to 95% found once. V lost 6 bases to trimming and J lost 4 bases; unmatched junction nucleotides: 7. Germline V CDR1 and CDR2: MNHEY, SVGAGI. The CDR3 runs to 14 residues. V and J are TRBV6-5 and TRBJ1-2; 8 bases line up with TRBD1. The specimen was peripheral blood, collected before any cancer treatment. This receptor was identified in a male donor at least 60 years old with stage I squamous cell lung carcinoma. The CDR3 reads CASRGTGGGYGYTF. CDR3 bases: TGTGCCAGCAGGGGGACAGGAGGGGGCTATGGCTACACCTTC.